The rows below give T cell receptor beta chains drawn from one sample of a study of blood T cell repertoires in COVID-19. Some clones are missing from TCRdb's copy, which holds only in-frame ones; the method was immunoSEQ multiplex PCR. The repertoire holds hundreds of thousands of clones, over 75% seen once, with approximately 9.6% in the top ten. Sequencing was carried out using PBMCs or T cells enriched from blood (not recorded which). The receptors here all came from a woman aged 50 to 60 with acute COVID-19. CDR3s include the opening cysteine and the closing phenylalanine or tryptophan.

cdr3_aa	cdr3_length	v_call	j_call
CASSLARGANTGELFF	16	TRBV7-2	TRBJ2-2
CAGSGLAPYEQYF	13	TRBV2	TRBJ2-7
CASSVGRTGGYNEQFF	16	TRBV9	TRBJ2-1
CATSRQGVNEQFF	13	TRBV24-1	TRBJ2-1
CASSFGTGDHYGYTF	15	TRBV19	TRBJ1-2
CASSYSSGGDNEQFF	15	TRBV6-2/TRBV6-3	TRBJ2-1
CASSIPLTGGVEKLFF	16	TRBV19	TRBJ1-4
CATSREAGNVNYGYTF	16	TRBV15	TRBJ1-2
CSVPKDTHNTEAFF	14	TRBV29-1	TRBJ1-1
CASSRDRVNEKLFF	14	TRBV5-1	TRBJ1-4
CASSIGTGKVPEAFF	15	TRBV19	TRBJ1-1
CASSFQGANTEAFF	14	TRBV7-9	TRBJ1-1
CASSSGTGAPSGNTIYF	17	TRBV13	TRBJ1-3
CASSEILEPYGYTF	14	TRBV6-1	TRBJ1-2
CASSTTGLDSGNTIYF	16	TRBV9	TRBJ1-3
CASRRGGQGASEAFF	15	TRBV9	TRBJ1-1
CASSQGLAGELSGELFF	17	TRBV7-9	TRBJ2-2
CASSYAGRALNGYTF	15	TRBV6-6	TRBJ1-2
CAWSVPQGANEQYF	14	TRBV30	TRBJ2-7
CASSPRLRDRGLGGYGYTF	19	TRBV4-1	TRBJ1-2
CASNPTGTDYGYTF	14	TRBV19	TRBJ1-2
CASTNSGGGAPYTEAFF	17	TRBV3-1/TRBV3-2	TRBJ1-1
CASSLSGANQPQHF	14	TRBV11-2	TRBJ1-5
CASSSGQTNSGNTIYF	16	TRBV27	TRBJ1-3
CASSKLRDSVNTGELFF	17	TRBV19	TRBJ2-2
CASSAGGWDEKLFF	14	TRBV5-1	TRBJ1-4
CAWRRTGENGYTF	13	TRBV30	TRBJ1-2
CSQGQSANTEAFF	13	TRBV29-1	TRBJ1-1
CASSQEVAGSGLRGYTF	17	TRBV4-2	TRBJ1-2
CASSMDNRNYGYTF	14	TRBV19	TRBJ1-2
CASRELSSYNEQFF	14	TRBV6-6	TRBJ2-1
CASSEFRGRSECFF	14	TRBV6-1	TRBJ1-4
CARNYGTGSSTDTQYF	16	TRBV2	TRBJ2-3
CASSLGLAESYGYTF	15	TRBV7-2	TRBJ1-2
CASPTGGLATEAFF	14	TRBV23-1	TRBJ1-1
CASSIAGQPSQGYTF	15	TRBV19	TRBJ1-2
CAWGGPAGRADEQFF	15	TRBV30	TRBJ2-1
CAWHDTGTGGYEQYF	15	TRBV30	TRBJ2-7
CASSGPTGDYEQYF	14	TRBV4-1	TRBJ2-7
CASSEEGMNTEAFF	14	TRBV6-1	TRBJ1-1
CASSVQGTQPQHF	13	TRBV19	TRBJ1-5
CASSKDTRNTEAFF	14	TRBV19	TRBJ1-1
CASSAAAGWNTEAFF	15	TRBV7-9	TRBJ1-1
CSVEGVDLYEQYF	13	TRBV29-1	TRBJ2-7
CSGSGQGNYGYTF	13	TRBV29-1	TRBJ1-2
CASSYSRGNSPLHF	14	TRBV6-5	TRBJ1-6
CASSPRGTYYEQYF	14	TRBV2	TRBJ2-7
CASSFQTGSNSPLHF	15	TRBV5-1	TRBJ1-6
CASSLKPGGTEAFF	14	TRBV3-1/TRBV3-2	TRBJ1-1
CASSVSGGGYTF	12	TRBV9	TRBJ1-2
CASSLGTENGYTF	13	TRBV7-9	TRBJ1-2
CSVTSDRGNEKLFF	14	TRBV29-1	TRBJ1-4
CASRAQGGMGTEAFF	15	TRBV2	TRBJ1-1
CASSQDLGGLPEAFF	15	TRBV3-1/TRBV3-2	TRBJ1-1